The clone carrying this T cell receptor (beta chain) was detected only a few times. No antigen is known for it. These data originate in a study of type 1 regulatory T cells. Overall study: T-allo10 is an in vitro-generated, Tr1-enriched CD4 T cell product specific for alloantigen.

TCRdb re-called the reads with MiXCR, one entry per CDR3 protein. There are about 42,000 distinct CDR3 sequences in the sample; 12% occur only once, and around 8% lies in the top ten. Findings and caveats of the study: Type 1 regulatory T cells had a more restricted TCR repertoire than non-type 1 regulatory T cells.

This CDR3 has 16 amino acids. CDR1 SGDLS and CDR2 YYNGEE come from the germline V gene. Trimming removed 4 bases from V and 0 bases from J, with 14 bases in between. The clonotype comes from a human donor in good health. The chain uses TRBV9 and TRBJ2-1; a weak D match, TRBD2 (5 bases). The sequencing sample was made of cultured non-Tr1 T cells, either the whole culture or a sorted T cell fraction (not recorded which). CDR3 bases: TGTGCCAGCAGCCCCCGAGCGGCCCTCTCCTACAATGAGCAGTTCTTC. It specifies CASSPRAALSYNEQFF.